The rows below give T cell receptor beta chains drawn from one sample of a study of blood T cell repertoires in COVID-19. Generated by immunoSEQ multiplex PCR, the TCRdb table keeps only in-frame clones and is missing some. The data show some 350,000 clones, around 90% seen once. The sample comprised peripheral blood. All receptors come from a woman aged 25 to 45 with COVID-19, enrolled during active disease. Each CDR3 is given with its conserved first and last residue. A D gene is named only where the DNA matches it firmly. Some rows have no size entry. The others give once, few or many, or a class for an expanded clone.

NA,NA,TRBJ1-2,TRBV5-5,CASSPGGGVYGYTF,TGTGCCAGCAGCCCCGGGGGGGGAGTCTATGGCTACACCTTC
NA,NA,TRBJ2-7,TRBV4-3,CASSPGPNSYEQYF,TGCGCCAGCAGCCCGGGTCCAAACTCCTACGAGCAGTACTTC
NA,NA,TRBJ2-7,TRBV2,CASSEGGGRLPSRSYEQYF,TGTGCCAGCAGTGAAGGGGGGGGGCGGCTACCTTCCCGGTCCTACGAGCAGTACTTC
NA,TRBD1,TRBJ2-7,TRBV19,CASSSLGQSSYEQYF,TGTGCCAGTAGTAGTCTGGGACAGAGCTCCTACGAGCAGTACTTC
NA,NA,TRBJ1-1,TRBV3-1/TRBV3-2,CASSLGGTNTEAFF,TGTGCCAGCAGCCTAGGAGGGACGAACACTGAAGCTTTCTTT
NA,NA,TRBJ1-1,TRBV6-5,CASTRRQVGTEAFF,TGTGCCAGCACCCGACGGCAGGTAGGCACTGAAGCTTTCTTT
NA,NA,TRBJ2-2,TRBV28,CASSEVGGLRTGELFF,TGTGCCAGTAGCGAAGTCGGGGGGCTTCGAACCGGGGAGCTGTTTTTT
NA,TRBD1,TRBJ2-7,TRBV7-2,CASSLGTGRYEQYF,TGTGCCAGCAGCTTAGGGACAGGGAGATACGAGCAGTACTTC
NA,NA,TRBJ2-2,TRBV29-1,CSVEDRGAGTGELFF,TGCAGCGTTGAAGATCGGGGGGCCGGCACCGGGGAGCTGTTTTTT
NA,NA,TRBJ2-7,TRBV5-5,CASIPTAGNEQYF,TGTGCCAGCATCCCCACGGCAGGGAACGAGCAGTACTTC
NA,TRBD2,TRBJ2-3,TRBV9,CASSVAWGTRSTDTQYF,TGTGCCAGCAGCGTAGCTTGGGGGACTAGGAGCACAGATACGCAGTATTTT
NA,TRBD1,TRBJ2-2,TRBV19,CASSHPGQGATGELFF,TGTGCCAGTAGCCATCCGGGACAGGGGGCAACCGGGGAGCTGTTTTTT
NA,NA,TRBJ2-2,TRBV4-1,CASSSIRGRNTGELFF,TGCGCCAGCAGCAGTATAAGGGGGAGAAACACCGGGGAGCTGTTTTTT
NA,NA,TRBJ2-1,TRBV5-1,CASSLFVERLPNGEQFF,TGCGCCAGCAGCTTGTTTGTGGAGCGGCTACCGAATGGTGAGCAGTTCTTC
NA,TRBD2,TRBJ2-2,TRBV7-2,CASSLFSRGGTGELFF,TGTGCCAGCAGCTTATTTTCGCGGGGGGGCACCGGGGAGCTGTTTTTT
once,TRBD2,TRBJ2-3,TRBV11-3,CASRKSPPSGSSDTQYF,TGTGCCAGCAGAAAGAGCCCCCCTAGCGGGAGCTCAGATACGCAGTATTTT
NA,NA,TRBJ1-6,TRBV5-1,CAIGLPSPFDLYNSPLHF,TGCGCCATCGGGTTACCATCGCCATTCGACCTCTATAATTCACCCCTCCACTTT
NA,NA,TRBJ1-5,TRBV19,CASSIGPHNQPQHF,TGTGCCAGTAGTATAGGGCCCCACAATCAGCCCCAGCATTTT
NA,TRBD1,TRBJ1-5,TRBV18,CASSPEGTGNNQPQHF,TGTGCCAGCTCCCCCGAGGGGACAGGCAACAATCAGCCCCAGCATTTT
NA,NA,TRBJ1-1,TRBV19,CASSIYAHTEAFF,TGTGCCAGTAGTATCTATGCGCACACTGAAGCTTTCTTT
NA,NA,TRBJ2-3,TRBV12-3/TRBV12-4,CASSLSSTDTQYF,TGTGCCAGCAGCCTGTCTTCCACAGATACGCAGTATTTT
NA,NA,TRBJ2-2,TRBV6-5,CASTQTGESGELFF,TGTGCCAGCACTCAAACGGGGGAAAGCGGGGAGCTGTTTTTT
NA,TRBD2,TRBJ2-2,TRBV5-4,CASSIGLAGGPDTGELFF,TGTGCCAGCAGCATAGGACTAGCGGGAGGGCCCGACACCGGGGAGCTGTTTTTT
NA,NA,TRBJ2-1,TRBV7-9,CASSLAWRGAAYNEQFF,TGTGCCAGCAGCTTAGCGTGGAGAGGAGCTGCCTACAATGAGCAGTTCTTC
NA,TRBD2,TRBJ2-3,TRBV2,CASSEAGGPSDTQYF,TGTGCCAGCAGTGAGGCGGGAGGGCCATCAGATACGCAGTATTTT
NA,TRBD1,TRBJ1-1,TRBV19,CASSFRAGGIPEAFF,TGTGCCAGTAGTTTTCGGGCAGGGGGCATCCCTGAAGCTTTCTTT
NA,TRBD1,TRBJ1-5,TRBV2,CASSKGQGNQPQHF,TGTGCCAGCAGTAAGGGACAGGGCAATCAGCCCCAGCATTTT
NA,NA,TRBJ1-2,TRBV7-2,CASSPRQGSFHNYGYTF,TGTGCCAGCAGCCCCCGGCAGGGGTCCTTCCATAACTATGGCTACACCTTC
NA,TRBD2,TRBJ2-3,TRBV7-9,CASSRSLAGETDTQYF,TGTGCCAGCAGCCGCAGCCTAGCGGGAGAGACAGATACGCAGTATTTT
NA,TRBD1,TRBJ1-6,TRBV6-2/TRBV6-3,CASSYLSQGARNSPLHF,TGTGCCAGCAGTTACTTGAGTCAGGGGGCGCGAAATTCACCCCTCCACTTT
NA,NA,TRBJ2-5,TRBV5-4,CASSLEGEGTQYF,TGTGCCAGCAGCTTGGAGGGGGAGGGCACCCAGTACTTC
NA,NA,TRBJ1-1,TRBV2,CASSSPGGDTEAFF,TGTGCCAGCAGCTCTCCTGGGGGGGACACTGAAGCTTTCTTT
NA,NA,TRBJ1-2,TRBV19,CASSKLLGAHGYTF,TGTGCCAGTAGTAAGCTCTTGGGGGCGCATGGCTACACCTTC
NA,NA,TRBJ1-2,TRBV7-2,CASSLVGGRPYGYTF,TGTGCCAGCAGCTTAGTCGGGGGGCGCCCGTATGGCTACACCTTC
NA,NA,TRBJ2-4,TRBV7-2,CASSPWTVYPENIQYF,TGTGCCAGCAGCCCCTGGACAGTCTACCCTGAAAACATTCAGTACTTC
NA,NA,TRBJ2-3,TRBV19,CASSIGGAGDTDTQYF,TGTGCCAGTAGTATAGGAGGTGCCGGCGACACAGATACGCAGTATTTT
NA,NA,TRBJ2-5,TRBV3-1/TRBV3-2,CASSHRQSILKGETQYF,TGTGCCAGCAGCCACCGACAGTCTATTCTGAAGGGAGAGACCCAGTACTTC
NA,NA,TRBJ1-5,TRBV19,CASNDRSQPQHF,TGTGCCAGTAATGACAGGTCTCAGCCCCAGCATTTT
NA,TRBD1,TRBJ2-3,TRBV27,CASSLSQGAHYTDTQYF,TGTGCCAGCAGTTTATCGCAGGGGGCACATTACACAGATACGCAGTATTTT
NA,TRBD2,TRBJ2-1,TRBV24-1,CATSSPLAGVANEQFF,TGTGCCACCAGTTCCCCACTAGCGGGTGTGGCCAATGAGCAGTTCTTC
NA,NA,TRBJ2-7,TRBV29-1,CSVLGGRSYEQYF,TGCAGCGTTTTAGGAGGACGGTCCTACGAGCAGTACTTC
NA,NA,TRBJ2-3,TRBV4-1,CASSQEERRLDTQYF,TGCGCCAGCAGCCAAGAGGAACGGCGGCTTGATACGCAGTATTTT
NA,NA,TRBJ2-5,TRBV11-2,CASSLAGWETQYF,TGTGCCAGCAGCTTAGCGGGTTGGGAGACCCAGTACTTC
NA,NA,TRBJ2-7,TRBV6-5,CASSSPRDNHEQYF,TGTGCCAGCAGTTCACCCCGGGACAACCACGAGCAGTACTTC
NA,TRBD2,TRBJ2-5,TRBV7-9,CASSRGFGSGAPGETQYF,TGTGCCAGCAGCCGGGGGTTCGGGAGCGGGGCCCCGGGGGAGACCCAGTACTTC
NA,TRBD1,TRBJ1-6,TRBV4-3,CASSQETGETSPLHF,TGCGCCAGCAGCCAAGAAACAGGGGAGACTTCACCCCTCCACTTT
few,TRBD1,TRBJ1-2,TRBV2,CASSETGAYGYTF,TGTGCCAGCAGTGAAACAGGGGCCTATGGCTACACCTTC
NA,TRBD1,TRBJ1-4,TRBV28,CASTAGGREKLFF,TGTGCCAGCACTGCAGGGGGCAGGGAAAAACTGTTTTTT
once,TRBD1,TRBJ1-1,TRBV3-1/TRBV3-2,CASSQRDRGSEAFF,TGTGCCAGCAGCCAAAGGGACAGGGGATCTGAAGCTTTCTTT
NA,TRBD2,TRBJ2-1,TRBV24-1,CATSDKRGGHDEQFF,TGTGCCACCAGTGACAAGCGGGGGGGCCACGATGAGCAGTTCTTC
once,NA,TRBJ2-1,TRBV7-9,CASSLGKLGSSYNEQFF,TGTGCCAGCAGCTTAGGAAAACTAGGGAGCTCCTACAATGAGCAGTTCTTC
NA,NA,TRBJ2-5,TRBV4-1,CASSPSGRGLETQYF,TGCGCCAGCAGCCCTTCGGGGCGGGGATTGGAGACCCAGTACTTC
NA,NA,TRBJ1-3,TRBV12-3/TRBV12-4,CASMDFGNTIYF,TGTGCCAGCATGGACTTCGGAAACACCATATATTTT
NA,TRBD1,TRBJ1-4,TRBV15,CATSTAGTGVEKLFF,TGTGCCACCAGCACCGCCGGGACAGGCGTCGAAAAACTGTTTTTT
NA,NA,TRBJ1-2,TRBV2,CASYRRGPAIATPGNYGYTF,TGTGCCAGCTACAGGCGGGGGCCCGCAATAGCCACCCCCGGAAACTATGGCTACACCTTC
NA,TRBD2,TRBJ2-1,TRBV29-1,CSVPFRLAGTYNEQFF,TGCAGCGTTCCATTTCGACTAGCGGGAACCTACAATGAGCAGTTCTTC
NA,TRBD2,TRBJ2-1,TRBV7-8,CASSTLASGGRSSYNEQFF,TGTGCCAGCAGCACGCTTGCGTCCGGGGGGAGAAGCTCCTACAATGAGCAGTTCTTC
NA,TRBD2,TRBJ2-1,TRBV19,CASSTPGTRYNEQFF,TGTGCCAGTAGTACCCCCGGGACTAGATATAATGAGCAGTTCTTC
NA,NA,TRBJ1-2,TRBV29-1,CSVESQGRGGYTF,TGCAGCGTAGAGTCACAGGGCCGCGGGGGCTACACCTTC
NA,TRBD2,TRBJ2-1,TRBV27,CASTPGSGGYNEQFF,TGTGCCAGCACCCCGGGATCGGGAGGCTACAATGAGCAGTTCTTC